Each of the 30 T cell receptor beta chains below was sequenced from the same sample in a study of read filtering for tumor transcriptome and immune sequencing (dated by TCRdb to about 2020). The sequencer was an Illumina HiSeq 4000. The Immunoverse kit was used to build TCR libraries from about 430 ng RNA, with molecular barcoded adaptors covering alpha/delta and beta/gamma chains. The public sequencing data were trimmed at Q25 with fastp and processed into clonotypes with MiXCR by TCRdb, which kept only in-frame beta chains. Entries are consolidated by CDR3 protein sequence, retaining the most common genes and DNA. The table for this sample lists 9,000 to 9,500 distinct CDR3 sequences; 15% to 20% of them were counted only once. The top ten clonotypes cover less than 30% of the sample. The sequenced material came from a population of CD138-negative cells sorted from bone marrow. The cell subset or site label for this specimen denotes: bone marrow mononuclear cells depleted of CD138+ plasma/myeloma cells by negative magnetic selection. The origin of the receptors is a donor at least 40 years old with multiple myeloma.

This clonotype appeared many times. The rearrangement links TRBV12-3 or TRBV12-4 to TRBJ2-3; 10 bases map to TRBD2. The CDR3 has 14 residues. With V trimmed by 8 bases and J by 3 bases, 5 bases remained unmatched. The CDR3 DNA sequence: TGTGCCAGCGGCCTAGCGGGGGTAACAGATACGCAGTATTTT. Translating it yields CASGLAGVTDTQYF.

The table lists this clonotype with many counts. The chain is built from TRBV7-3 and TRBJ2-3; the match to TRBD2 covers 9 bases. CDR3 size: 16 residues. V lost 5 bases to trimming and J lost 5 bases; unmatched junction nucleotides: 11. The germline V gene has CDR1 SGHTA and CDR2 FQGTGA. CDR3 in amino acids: CASSLLGGRAEDTQYF. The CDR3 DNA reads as TGTGCCAGCAGCCTCCTCGGCGGGAGGGCCGAAGATACGCAGTATTTT.

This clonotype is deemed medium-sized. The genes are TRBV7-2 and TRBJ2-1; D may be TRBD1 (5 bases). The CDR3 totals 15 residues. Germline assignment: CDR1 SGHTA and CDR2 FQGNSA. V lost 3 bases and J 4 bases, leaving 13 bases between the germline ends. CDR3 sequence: CASSLVSAGYNEQFF. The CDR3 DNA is TGTGCCAGCAGCTTGGTATCCGCAGGGTACAATGAGCAGTTCTTC.

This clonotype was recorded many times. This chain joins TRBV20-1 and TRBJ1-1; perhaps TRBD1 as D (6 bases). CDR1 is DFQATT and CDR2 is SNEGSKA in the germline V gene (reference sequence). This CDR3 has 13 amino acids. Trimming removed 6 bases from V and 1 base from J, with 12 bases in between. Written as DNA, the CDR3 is TGCAGTGCGGAGACAGGTTCGAACACTGAAGCTTTCTTT. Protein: CSAETGSNTEAFF.

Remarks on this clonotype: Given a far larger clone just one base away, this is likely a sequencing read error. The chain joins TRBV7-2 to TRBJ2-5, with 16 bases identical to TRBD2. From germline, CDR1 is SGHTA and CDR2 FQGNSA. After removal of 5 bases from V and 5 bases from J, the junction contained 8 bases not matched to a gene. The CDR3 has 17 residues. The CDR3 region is CASSPGLAGGPGETQYF. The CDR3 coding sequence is TGTGCCAGCAGCCCGGGACTAGCGGGGGGGCCGGGTGAGACCCAGTACTTC. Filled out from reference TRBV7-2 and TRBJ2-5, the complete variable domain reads GAGVSQSPSNKVTEKGKDVELRCDPISGHTALYWYRQSLGQGLEFLIYFQGNSAPDKSGLPSDRFSAERTGGSVSTLTIQRTQQEDSAVYLCASSPGLAGGPGETQYFGPGTRLLVL.

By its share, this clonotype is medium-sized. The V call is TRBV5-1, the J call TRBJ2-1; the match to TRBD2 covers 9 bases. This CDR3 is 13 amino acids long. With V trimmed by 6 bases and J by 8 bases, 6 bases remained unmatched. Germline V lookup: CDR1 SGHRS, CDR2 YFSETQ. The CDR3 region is CASNPSSGDEQFF. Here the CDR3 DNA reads TGCGCCAGCAACCCATCTAGCGGGGATGAGCAGTTCTTC.

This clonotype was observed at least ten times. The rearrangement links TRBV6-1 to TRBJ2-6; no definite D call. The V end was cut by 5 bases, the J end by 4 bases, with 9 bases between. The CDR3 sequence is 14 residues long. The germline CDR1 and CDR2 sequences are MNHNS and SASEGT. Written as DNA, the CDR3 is TGTGCCAGCAGTCACCCCGCCGGGGCCAACGTCCTGACTTTC. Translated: CASSHPAGANVLTF.

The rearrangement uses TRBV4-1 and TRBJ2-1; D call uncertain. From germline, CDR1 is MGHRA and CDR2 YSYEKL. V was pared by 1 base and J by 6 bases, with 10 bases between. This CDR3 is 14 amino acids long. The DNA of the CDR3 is TGCGCCAGCAGCCAAGCAGTGGCGGTCAATGAGCAGTTCTTC. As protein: CASSQAVAVNEQFF.

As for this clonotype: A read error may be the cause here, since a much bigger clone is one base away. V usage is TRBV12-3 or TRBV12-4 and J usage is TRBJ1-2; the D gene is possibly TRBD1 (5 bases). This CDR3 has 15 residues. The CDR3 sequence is CANSPRQSTHYGYTF. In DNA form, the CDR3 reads TGTGCCAACAGTCCCCGACAGAGTACACACTATGGCTACACCTTC.

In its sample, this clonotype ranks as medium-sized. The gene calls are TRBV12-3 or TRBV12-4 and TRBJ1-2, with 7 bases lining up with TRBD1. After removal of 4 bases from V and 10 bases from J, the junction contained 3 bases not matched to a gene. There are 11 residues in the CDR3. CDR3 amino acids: CASSSGTDYTF. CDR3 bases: TGTGCCAGCAGTTCCGGGACAGACTACACCTTC.

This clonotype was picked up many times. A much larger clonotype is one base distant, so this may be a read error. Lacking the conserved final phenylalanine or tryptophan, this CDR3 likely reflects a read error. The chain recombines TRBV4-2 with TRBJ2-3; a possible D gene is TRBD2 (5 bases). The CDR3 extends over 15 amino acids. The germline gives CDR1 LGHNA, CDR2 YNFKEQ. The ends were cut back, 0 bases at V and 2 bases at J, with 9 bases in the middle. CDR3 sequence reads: CASSQESLATDTQYS. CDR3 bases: TGTGCCAGCAGCCAAGAATCCCTAGCCACAGATACGCAGTATTCT.

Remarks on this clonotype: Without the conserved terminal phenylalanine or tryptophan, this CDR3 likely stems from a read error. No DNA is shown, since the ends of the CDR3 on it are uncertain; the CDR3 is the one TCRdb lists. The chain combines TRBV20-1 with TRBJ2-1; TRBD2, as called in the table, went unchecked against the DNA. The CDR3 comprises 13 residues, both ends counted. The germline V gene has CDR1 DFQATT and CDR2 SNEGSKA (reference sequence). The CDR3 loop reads CSAYSGISNEQLY.

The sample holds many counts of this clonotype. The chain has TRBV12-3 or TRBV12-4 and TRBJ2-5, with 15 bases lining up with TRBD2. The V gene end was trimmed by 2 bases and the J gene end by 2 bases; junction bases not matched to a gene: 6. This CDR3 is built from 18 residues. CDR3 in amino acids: CASSLFGTSGGIQETQYF. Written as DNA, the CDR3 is TGTGCCAGCAGTTTATTCGGGACTAGCGGGGGGATACAAGAGACCCAGTACTTC.

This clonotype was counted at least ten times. The CDR3, as DNA: TGTGCCAGCAGGGGGGCCGGTTCGCGGGGAGGTGAGCAGTTCTTC. As protein: CASRGAGSRGGEQFF. The chain links TRBV2 to TRBJ2-1, with D perhaps assigned TRBD1 or TRBD2 (6 bases each). The V end lost 6 bases, the J end lost 9 bases, and 21 bases lay between the germline ends. CDR1 and CDR2 from the germline V gene are SNHLY and FYNNEI. This CDR3 has 15 residues.

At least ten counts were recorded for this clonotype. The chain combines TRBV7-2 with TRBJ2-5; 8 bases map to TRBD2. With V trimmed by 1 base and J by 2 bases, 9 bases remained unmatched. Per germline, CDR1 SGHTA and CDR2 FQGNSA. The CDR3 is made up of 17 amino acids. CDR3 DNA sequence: TGTGCCAGCAGCTTAGGCGTTGGCGGGGGGCCTCAAGAGACCCAGTACTTC. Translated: CASSLGVGGGPQETQYF.

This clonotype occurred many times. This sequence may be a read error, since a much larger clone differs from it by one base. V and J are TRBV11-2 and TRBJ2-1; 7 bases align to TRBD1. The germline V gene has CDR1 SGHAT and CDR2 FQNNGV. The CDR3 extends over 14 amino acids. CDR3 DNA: TGTGCCAGCAGCCTACAGGGGTCCTACAATGTGCAGTTCTTC. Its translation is CASSLQGSYNVQFF.

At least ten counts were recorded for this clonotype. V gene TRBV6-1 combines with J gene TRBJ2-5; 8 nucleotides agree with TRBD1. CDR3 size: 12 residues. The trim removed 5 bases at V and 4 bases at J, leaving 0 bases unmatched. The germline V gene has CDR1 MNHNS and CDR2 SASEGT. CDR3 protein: CASSTGGETQYF. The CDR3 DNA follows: TGTGCCAGCAGTACAGGGGGAGAGACCCAGTACTTC.

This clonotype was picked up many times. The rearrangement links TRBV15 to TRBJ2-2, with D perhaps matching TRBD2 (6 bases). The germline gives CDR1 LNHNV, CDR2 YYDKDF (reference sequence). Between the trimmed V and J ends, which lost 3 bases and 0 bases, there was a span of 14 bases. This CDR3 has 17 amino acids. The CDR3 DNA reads TGTGCCACCAGCAGGATGCTCCCGGGGGCGAACACCGGGGAGCTGTTTTTT. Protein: CATSRMLPGANTGELFF. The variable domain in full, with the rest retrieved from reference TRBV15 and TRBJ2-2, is DAMVIQNPRYQVTQFGKPVTLSCSQTLNHNVMYWYQQKSSQAPKLLFHYYDKDFNNEADTPDNFQSRRPNTSFCFLDIRSPGLGDTAMYLCATSRMLPGANTGELFFGEGSRLTVL.

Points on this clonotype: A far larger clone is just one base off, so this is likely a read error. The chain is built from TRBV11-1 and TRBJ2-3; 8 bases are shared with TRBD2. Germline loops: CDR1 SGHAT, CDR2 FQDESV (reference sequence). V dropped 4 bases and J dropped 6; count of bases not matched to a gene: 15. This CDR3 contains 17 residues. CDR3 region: CASSSTLGAGALDTQYF. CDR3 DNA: TGTGCCAGCAGCTCGACCCTCGGAGCGGGAGCATTGGATACGCAGTATTTT.

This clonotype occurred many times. The CDR3 region is CAISKGQVNTEAFF. CDR3 DNA sequence: TGTGCCATCAGTAAGGGACAGGTGAACACTGAAGCTTTCTTT. The chain has TRBV10-3 and TRBJ1-1; 8 nucleotides line up with TRBD1. The V and J ends lost 5 bases and 0 bases, in that order; junction bases with no gene match: 2. In germline, CDR1 is ENHRY, CDR2 SYGVKD. The CDR3 is made up of 14 amino acids.

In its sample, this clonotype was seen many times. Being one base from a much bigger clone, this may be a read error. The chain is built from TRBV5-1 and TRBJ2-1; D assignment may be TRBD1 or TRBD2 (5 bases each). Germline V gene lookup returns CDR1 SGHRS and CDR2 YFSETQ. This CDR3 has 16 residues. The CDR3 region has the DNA TGCGCCAGCAGCGGGGGACGGAAAGGCTCCTACAATGGGCAGTTCTTC. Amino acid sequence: CASSGGRKGSYNGQFF.

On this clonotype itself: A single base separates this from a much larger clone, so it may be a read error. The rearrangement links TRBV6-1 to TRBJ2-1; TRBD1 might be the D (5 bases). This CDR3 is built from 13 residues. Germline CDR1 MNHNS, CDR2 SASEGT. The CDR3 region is CASSYGGADEQSF. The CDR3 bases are TGTGCCAGCAGTTATGGTGGGGCCGATGAGCAGTCCTTC.

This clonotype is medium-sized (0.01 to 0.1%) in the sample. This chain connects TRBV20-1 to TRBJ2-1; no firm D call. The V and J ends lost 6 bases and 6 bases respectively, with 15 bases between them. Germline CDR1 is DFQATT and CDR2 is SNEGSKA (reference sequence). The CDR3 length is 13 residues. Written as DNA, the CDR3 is TGCAGTGCGCCCAGAGATTGGGGCAATGAGCAGTTCTTC. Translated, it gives CSAPRDWGNEQFF.

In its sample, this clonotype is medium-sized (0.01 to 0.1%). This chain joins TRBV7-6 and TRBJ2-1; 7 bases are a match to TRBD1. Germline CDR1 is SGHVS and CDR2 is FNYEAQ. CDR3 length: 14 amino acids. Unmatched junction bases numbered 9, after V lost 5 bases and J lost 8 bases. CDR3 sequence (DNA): TGTGCCAGCAGCCCAAGGGGGCAGGGGGATGAGCAGTTCTTC. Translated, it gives CASSPRGQGDEQFF. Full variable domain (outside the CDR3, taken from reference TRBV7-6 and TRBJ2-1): GAGVSQSPRYKVTKRGQDVALRCDPISGHVSLYWYRQALGQGPEFLTYFNYEAQQDKSGLPNDRFSAERPEGSISTLTIQRTEQRDSAMYRCASSPRGQGDEQFFGPGTRLTVL.

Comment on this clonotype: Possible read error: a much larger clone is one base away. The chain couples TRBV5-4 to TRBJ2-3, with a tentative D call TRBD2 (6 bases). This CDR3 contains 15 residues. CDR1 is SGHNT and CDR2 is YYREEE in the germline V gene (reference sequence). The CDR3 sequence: CASSLADLTGDTRYF. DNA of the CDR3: TGTGCCAGCAGCTTGGCCGACCTCACGGGAGATACGCGGTATTTT.

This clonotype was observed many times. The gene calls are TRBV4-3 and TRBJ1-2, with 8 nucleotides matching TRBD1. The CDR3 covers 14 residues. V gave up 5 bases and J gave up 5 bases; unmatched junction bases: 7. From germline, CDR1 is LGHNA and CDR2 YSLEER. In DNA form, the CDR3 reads TGCGCCAGCAGCGAGGACAGGGCTTTATATGGCTACACCTTC. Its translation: CASSEDRALYGYTF.

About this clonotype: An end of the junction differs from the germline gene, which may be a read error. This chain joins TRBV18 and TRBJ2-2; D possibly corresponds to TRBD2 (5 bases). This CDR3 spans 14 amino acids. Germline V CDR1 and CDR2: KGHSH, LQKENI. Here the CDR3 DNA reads TGTGCCAGCTCACCAGTCAGAGACACCGGGAAGCTGTTTTTT. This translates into CASSPVRDTGKLFF.

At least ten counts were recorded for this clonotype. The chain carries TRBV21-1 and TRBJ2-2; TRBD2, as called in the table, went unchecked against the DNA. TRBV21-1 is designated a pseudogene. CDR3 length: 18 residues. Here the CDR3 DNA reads TGTGCCAGCAGCCCCCGCAAGTGGCAGGAGCCGAACACCGGGGAGCTGTTTTTT. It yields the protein CASSPRKWQEPNTGELFF.

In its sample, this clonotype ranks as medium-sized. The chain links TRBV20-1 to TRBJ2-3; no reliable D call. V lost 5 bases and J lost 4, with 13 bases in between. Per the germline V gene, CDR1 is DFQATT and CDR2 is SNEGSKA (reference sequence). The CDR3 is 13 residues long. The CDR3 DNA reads TGCAGTGCTCTTCAAAAGTTTGCAGATACGCAGTATTTT. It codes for CSALQKFADTQYF.

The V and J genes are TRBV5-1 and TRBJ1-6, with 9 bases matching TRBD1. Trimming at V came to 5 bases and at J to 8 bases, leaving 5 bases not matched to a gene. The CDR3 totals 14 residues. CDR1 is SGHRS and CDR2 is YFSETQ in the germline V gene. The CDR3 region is CASRIRDRDSPLHF. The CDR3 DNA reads TGCGCCAGCAGGATCCGGGACAGGGATTCACCCCTCCACTTT.